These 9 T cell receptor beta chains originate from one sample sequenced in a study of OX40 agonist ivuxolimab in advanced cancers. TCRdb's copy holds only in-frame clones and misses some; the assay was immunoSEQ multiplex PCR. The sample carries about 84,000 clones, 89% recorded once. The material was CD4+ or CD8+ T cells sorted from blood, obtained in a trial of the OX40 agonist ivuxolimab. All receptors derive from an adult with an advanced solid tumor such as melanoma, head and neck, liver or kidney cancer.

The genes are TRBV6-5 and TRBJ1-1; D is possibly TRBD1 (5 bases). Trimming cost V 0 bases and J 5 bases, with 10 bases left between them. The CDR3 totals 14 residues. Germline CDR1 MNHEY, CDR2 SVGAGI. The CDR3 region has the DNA TGTGCCAGCAGTTACTCTTTCGGGGGAACTGAAGCTTTCTTT. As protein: CASSYSFGGTEAFF.

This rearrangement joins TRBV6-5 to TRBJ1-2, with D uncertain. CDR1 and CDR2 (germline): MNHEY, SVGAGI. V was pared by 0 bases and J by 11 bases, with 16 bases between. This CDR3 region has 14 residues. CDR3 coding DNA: TGTGCCAGCAGTTACTCGATCTCCACCAAGGCTTACACCTTC. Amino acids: CASSYSISTKAYTF.

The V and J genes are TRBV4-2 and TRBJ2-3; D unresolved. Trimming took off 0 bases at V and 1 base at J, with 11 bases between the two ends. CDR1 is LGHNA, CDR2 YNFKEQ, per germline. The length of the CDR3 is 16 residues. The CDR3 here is CASSQERLRGTDTQYF. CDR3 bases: TGTGCCAGCAGCCAAGAGAGGCTACGGGGCACAGATACGCAGTATTTT.

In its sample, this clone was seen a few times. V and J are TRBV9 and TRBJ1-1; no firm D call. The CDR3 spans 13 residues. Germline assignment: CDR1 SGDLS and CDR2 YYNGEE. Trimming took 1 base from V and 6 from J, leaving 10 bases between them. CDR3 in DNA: TGTGCCAGCAGCGTATCCCAGTTAGCTGAAGCTTTCTTT. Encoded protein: CASSVSQLAEAFF.

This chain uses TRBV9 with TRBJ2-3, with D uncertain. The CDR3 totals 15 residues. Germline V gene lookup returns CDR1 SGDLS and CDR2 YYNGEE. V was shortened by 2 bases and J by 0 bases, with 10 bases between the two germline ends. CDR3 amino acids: CASSVTDFSTDTQYF. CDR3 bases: TGTGCCAGCAGCGTGACGGATTTCAGCACAGATACGCAGTATTTT.

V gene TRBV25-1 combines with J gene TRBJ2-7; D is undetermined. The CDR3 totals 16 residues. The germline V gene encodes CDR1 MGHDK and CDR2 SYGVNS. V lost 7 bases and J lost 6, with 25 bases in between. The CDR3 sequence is CASTPRSGDSNREQYF. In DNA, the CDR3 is TGTGCCAGCACGCCACGGTCGGGCGACTCCAACCGCGAGCAGTACTTC.

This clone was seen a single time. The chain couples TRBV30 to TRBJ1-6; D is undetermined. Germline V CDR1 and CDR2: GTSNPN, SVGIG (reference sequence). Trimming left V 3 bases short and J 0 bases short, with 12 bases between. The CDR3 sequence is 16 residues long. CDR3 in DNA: TGTGCCTGGAGAAGAATAGGGAGCTCCTATAATTCACCCCTCCACTTT. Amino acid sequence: CAWRRIGSSYNSPLHF.

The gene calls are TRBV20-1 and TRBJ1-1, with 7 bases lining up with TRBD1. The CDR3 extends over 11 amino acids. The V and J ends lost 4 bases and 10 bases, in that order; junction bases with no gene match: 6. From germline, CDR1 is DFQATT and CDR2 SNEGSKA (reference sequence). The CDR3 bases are TGCAGTGCTATCCCAGGGGGGGTAGCTTTCTTT. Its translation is CSAIPGGVAFF.

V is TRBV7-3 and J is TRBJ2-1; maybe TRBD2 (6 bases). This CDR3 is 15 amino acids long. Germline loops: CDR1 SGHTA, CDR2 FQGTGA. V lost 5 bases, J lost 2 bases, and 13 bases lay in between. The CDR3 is CASSRQREAYNEQFF. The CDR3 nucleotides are TGTGCCAGCAGCCGGCAGAGGGAGGCCTACAATGAGCAGTTCTTC. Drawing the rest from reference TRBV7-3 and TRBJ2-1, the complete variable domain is GAGVSQTPSNKVTEKGKYVELRCDPISGHTALYWYRQSLGQGPEFLIYFQGTGAADDSGLPNDRFFAVRPEGSVSTLKIQRTERGDSAVYLCASSRQREAYNEQFFGPGTRLTVL.